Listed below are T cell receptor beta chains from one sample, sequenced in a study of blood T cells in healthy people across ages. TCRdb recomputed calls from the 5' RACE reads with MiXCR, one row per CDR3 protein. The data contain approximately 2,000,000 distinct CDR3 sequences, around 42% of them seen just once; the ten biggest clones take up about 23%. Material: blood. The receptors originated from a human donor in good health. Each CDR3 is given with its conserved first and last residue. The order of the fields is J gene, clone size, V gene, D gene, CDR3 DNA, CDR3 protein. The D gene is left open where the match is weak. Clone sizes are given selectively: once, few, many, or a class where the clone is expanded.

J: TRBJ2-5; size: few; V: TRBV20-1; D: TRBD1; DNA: TGCAGTGCTCTGGGACAGGCGAAAGAGACCCAGTACTTC; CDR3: CSALGQAKETQYF
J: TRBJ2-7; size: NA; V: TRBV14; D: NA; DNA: TGTGCCAGCAGCCACTCCGGGACTCCTTACGAGCAGTACTTC; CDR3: CASSHSGTPYEQYF
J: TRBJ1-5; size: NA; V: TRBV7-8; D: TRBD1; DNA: TGTGCCAGCAGCTTTTTTTCCCGGGACAGATATAGCAATCAGCCCCAGCATTTT; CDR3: CASSFFSRDRYSNQPQHF
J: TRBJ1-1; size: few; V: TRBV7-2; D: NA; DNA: TGTGCCAGCAGCCCCTGGACAGCTGAAGCTTTCTTT; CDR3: CASSPWTAEAFF
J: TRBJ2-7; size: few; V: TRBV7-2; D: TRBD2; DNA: TGTGCCAGCAGCTTAAGCTTGAGCGGGACTTACGAGCAGTACTTC; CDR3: CASSLSLSGTYEQYF
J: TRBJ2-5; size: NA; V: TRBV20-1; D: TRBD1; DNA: TGCAGTGCTAGAGACAAGACAGGGCGGGAGACCCAGTACTTC; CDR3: CSARDKTGRETQYF
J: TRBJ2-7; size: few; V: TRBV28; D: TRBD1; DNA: TGTGCCAGCAGTTCCCGGACAGGGGCATGGGATGAGCAGTACTTC; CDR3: CASSSRTGAWDEQYF
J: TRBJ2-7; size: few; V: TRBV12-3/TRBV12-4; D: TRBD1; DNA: TGTGCCAGCAGACCCACAGGGGGCTACTACGAGCAGTACTTC; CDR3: CASRPTGGYYEQYF
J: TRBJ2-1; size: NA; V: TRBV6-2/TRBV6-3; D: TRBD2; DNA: TGTGCCAGCAGTGTCCCTACTAGCGGGCGGAGCTCCTACAATGAGCAGTTCTTC; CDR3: CASSVPTSGRSSYNEQFF
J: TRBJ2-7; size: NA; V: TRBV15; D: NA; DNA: TGTGCCACCAGCAAGGGCAGGTCAACATACAGCTACGAGCAGTACTTC; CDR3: CATSKGRSTYSYEQYF
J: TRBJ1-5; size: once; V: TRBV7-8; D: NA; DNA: TGTGCCAGCAGCTTCCCCGGGTCCGCGCCCCAGCATTTT; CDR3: CASSFPGSAPQHF
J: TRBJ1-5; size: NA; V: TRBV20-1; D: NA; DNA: TGCAGTGCTATGGGGGAGGGGGGGCCGGAGCCCCAGCATTTT; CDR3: CSAMGEGGPEPQHF
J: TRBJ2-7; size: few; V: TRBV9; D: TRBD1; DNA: TGTGCCAGCAGCGCCCTCGGGACAGCCTCCTACGAGCAGTACTTC; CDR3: CASSALGTASYEQYF
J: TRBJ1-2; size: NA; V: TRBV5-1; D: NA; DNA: TGCGCCAGCAGCTATACAGGTCCCAAAAGCTATGGCTACACCTTC; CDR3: CASSYTGPKSYGYTF
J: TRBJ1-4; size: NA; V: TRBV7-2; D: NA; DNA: TGTGCCAGCAGCCGCGGGATACCTAATGAAAAACTGTTTTTT; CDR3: CASSRGIPNEKLFF
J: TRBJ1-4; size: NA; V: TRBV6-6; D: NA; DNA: TGTACCAGCAGCCTGGACCTCGGGGGCAATGAAAAACTGTTTTTT; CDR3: CTSSLDLGGNEKLFF
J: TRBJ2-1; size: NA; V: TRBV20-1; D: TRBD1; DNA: TGCAGTGCTAGGACAGGGGGCGCATTGTCTAATGAGCAGTTCTTC; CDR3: CSARTGGALSNEQFF
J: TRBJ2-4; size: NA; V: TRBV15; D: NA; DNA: TGTGCCACCAGCAGAGTGGATCCTCGGCGGGATGAGCAGTACTTC; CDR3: CATSRVDPRRDEQYF
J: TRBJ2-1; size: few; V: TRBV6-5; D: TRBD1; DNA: TGTGCCAGCAGTACGGACAGGGTCAATGAGCAGTTCTTC; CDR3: CASSTDRVNEQFF
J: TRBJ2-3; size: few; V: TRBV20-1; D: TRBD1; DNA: TGCAGTGCAGCCCCCGGGACAGGGGCGGCGGATACGCAGTATTTT; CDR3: CSAAPGTGAADTQYF
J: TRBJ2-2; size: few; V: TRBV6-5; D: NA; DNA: TGTGCCAGCAGTTACGTGCGGGCTCAGAGCACCGGGGAGCTGTTTTTT; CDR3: CASSYVRAQSTGELFF
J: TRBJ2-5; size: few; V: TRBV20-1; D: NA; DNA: TGCAGTGCTGGGATGCGGGAAGAGACCCAGTACTTC; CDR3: CSAGMREETQYF
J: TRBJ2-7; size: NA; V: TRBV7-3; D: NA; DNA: TGTGCCAGCAGCTTATCAGCGTCGGACTACGAGCAGTACTTC; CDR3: CASSLSASDYEQYF
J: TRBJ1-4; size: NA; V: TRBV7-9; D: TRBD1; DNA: TGTGCCAGCAGCGGGGACAGGGCCCCAACTAATGAAAAACTGTTTTTT; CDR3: CASSGDRAPTNEKLFF
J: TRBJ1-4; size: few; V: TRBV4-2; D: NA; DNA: TGTGCCAGCAGCCATGGACCAACCCCAGAAAAACTGTTTTTT; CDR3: CASSHGPTPEKLFF
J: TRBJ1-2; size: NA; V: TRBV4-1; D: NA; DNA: TGCGCCAGCAGCCAAGGTGTGGTGGAGACTAACTATGGCTACACCTTC; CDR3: CASSQGVVETNYGYTF
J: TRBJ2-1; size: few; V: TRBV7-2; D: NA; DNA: TGTGCCAGCAGCCCTGGCCCTAGGACCCTCAATGAGCAGTTCTTC; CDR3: CASSPGPRTLNEQFF
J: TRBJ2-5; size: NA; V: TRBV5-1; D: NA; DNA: TGCGCCAGCAGCTTGGGGACGGACTCCTTCCAAGAGACCCAGTACTTC; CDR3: CASSLGTDSFQETQYF
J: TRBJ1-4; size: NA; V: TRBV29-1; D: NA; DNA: TGCAGCGTTTTGACAGCAACTAATGAAAAACTGTTTTTT; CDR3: CSVLTATNEKLFF
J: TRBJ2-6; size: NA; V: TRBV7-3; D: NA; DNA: TGTGCCAGCAGCTTAACGCCTGGGGCCAACGCCCGGACTTTC; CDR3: CASSLTPGANARTF
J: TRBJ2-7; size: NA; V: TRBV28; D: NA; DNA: TGTGCCAGCAGTACCCCAGGCGGGTCGAACGAGCAGTACTTC; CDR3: CASSTPGGSNEQYF
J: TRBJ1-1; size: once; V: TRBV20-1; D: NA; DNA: TGCAGTGCTAAACCCCTACCTAACACTGAAGCTTTCTTT; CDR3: CSAKPLPNTEAFF
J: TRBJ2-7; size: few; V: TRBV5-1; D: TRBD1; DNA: TGCGCCAGCAGCTTGGCATCCGGGACAGGGGGTGAGCAGTACTTC; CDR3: CASSLASGTGGEQYF
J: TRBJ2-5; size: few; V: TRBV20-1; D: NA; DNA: TGCAGTGTTGCCTATCGAGAGACCCAGTACTTC; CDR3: CSVAYRETQYF
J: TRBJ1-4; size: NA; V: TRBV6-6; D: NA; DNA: TGTGCCAGCAAGAGATTAACTAATGAAAAACTGTTTTTT; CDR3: CASKRLTNEKLFF
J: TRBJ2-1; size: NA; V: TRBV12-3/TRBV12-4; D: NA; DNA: TGTGCCAGCAGTTTTGCCTCCGGGACTCGATTCTACAATGAGCAGTTCTTC; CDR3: CASSFASGTRFYNEQFF
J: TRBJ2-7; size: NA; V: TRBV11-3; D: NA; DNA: TGTGCCAGCAGCATGGCCTGGGGCGGCCTCTCCTACGAGCAGTACTTC; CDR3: CASSMAWGGLSYEQYF
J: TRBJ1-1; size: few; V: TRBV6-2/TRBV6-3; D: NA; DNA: TGTGCCAGCAGTTACGAGGTCACTGAAGCTTTCTTT; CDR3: CASSYEVTEAFF
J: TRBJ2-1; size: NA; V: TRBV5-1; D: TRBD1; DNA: TGCGCCAGCAGCACTACAGGGGGTATCATCGGTGAGCAGTTCTTC; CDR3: CASSTTGGIIGEQFF
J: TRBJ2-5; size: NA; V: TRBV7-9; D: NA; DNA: TGTGCCAGCAGCTTCTGGGCGCGTGGAGAGACCCAGTACTTC; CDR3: CASSFWARGETQYF
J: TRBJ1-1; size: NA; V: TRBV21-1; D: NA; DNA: TGTGCCAGCAGCAAAGATTCACCCGGTACTGAAGCTTTCTTT; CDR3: CASSKDSPGTEAFF
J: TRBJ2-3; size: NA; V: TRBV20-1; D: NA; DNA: TGCAGTGCTACTGGGGGGCCGGGTACGCAGTATTTT; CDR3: CSATGGPGTQYF
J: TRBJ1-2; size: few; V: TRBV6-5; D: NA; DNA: TGTGCCAGCAGTTACCACCAAACTACTAACTATGGCTACACCTTC; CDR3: CASSYHQTTNYGYTF
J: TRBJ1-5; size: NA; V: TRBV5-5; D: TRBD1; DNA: TGTGCCAGCAGCTGGACAGGAAATCACCCCCAGCATTTT; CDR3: CASSWTGNHPQHF
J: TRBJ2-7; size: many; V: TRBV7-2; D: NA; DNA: TGTGCCAGCAGCTTAGCCGCAACTGAATACGAGCAGTACTTC; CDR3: CASSLAATEYEQYF
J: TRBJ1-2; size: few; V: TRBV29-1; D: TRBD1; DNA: TGCAGCGTAGCTCCGGGACAGGGGGATGGCTACACCTTC; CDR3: CSVAPGQGDGYTF
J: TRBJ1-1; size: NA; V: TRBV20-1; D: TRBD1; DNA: TGCAGTGCTAGCCAGGGGGCTTCGGTGAACACTGAAGCTTTCTTT; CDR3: CSASQGASVNTEAFF
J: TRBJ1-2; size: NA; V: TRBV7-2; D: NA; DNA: TGTGCCAGCAGCCCCGGGACACCGACTAACTATGGCTACACCTTC; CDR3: CASSPGTPTNYGYTF
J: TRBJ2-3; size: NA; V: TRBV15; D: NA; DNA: TGTGTCACCAGCAGAGATTCGGTGGGCACAGATACGCAGTATTTT; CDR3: CVTSRDSVGTDTQYF
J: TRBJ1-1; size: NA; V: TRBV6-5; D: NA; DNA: TGTGCCAGCAGCTTCCGCGAGGGGAACACTGAAGCTTTCTTT; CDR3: CASSFREGNTEAFF
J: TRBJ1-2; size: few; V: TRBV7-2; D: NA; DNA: TGTGCCAGCAGCTCGGGACTGCTTAACTATGGCTACACCTTC; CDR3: CASSSGLLNYGYTF
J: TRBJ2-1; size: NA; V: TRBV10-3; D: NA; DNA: TGTGCCATCACTGGCGGTATAGAGAATGAGCAGTTCTTC; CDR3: CAITGGIENEQFF
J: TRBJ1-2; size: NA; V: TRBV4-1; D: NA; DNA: TGCGCCAGCAGCCTGGCCGGAGGGGCCAGGGCCGGCTACACCTTC; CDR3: CASSLAGGARAGYTF
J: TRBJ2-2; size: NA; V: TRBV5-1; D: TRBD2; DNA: TGCGCCAGCATAAACGGACTAGCGGGGGACGGAGGGGAGCTGTTTTTT; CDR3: CASINGLAGDGGELFF
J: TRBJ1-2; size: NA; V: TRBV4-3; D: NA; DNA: TGCGCCAGCAGCCAAGCACGAAGTGGGATGAGGGGCTACACCTTC; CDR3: CASSQARSGMRGYTF